The 9 T cell receptor beta chains below come from one sample, sequenced in a study of T cells in Graves' hyperthyroidism and ophthalmopathy. It was RNA transcripts that yielded the amplified TCR beta CDR3 regions. With the HTBI primer set, the TCR CDR3 went through a first round of RT-PCR. One entry per CDR3 protein results from TCRdb running MiXCR on the multiplex PCR reads. The data hold about 160,000 distinct CDR3 sequences, with 8% to 9.5% observed a single time. The sample consisted of blood. The source of these receptors is a woman under 30 with Graves' hyperthyroidism that later progressed to Graves' ophthalmopathy.

This clonotype was observed a single time. The chain has TRBV6-1 and TRBJ2-7; D is uncertain. Germline V CDR1 and CDR2: MNHNS, SASEGT. The CDR3 sequence is 13 residues long. V dropped 8 bases and J dropped 1 base, with 12 bases sitting between them. CDR3 coding DNA: TGTGCCAGCGGTAAAGCCCCATCCTACGAGCAGTACTTC. It is translated as CASGKAPSYEQYF.

Many counts were recorded for this clonotype. CDR3 nucleotide sequence: TGCAGTGCTGTGGGACGAATCTCTGAAGCTTTCTTT. Translation: CSAVGRISEAFF. V gene TRBV20-1 combines with J gene TRBJ1-1; perhaps TRBD1 as D (5 bases). Germline V gene sequence: CDR1 DFQATT, CDR2 SNEGSKA (reference sequence). This CDR3 contains 12 residues. V lost 5 bases to trimming and J lost 6 bases, with 13 bases between them.

This clonotype was detected ten times or more. The V call is TRBV12-3 or TRBV12-4, the J call TRBJ2-3; no reliable D call. V dropped 2 bases and J dropped 4 bases, with 4 bases sitting between them. The length of the CDR3 is 12 residues. The CDR3 loop is CASSLSADTQYF. The CDR3 DNA reads as TGTGCCAGCAGTTTAAGCGCAGATACGCAGTATTTT.

At least ten counts were recorded for this clonotype. The V gene is TRBV7-8, the J gene TRBJ2-7; TRBD2 is a possible D gene (5 bases). Trimming removed 4 bases from V and 6 bases from J, with 10 bases in between. CDR1 and CDR2 from the germline V gene are SGHVS and FQNEAQ. There are 12 residues in the CDR3. This CDR3 is CASSSPAGEQYF. CDR3 nucleotides: TGTGCCAGCAGCTCCCCCGCGGGCGAGCAGTACTTC.

This clonotype was recorded at least ten times. The V and J genes are TRBV10-3 and TRBJ2-3; D ambiguous. The V end was cut by 6 bases, the J end by 3 bases, with 10 bases between. Germline V gene lookup returns CDR1 ENHRY and CDR2 SYGVKD. This CDR3 is built from 13 residues. CDR3 sequence (DNA): TGTGCCATCAGCCGCCTAGAGACAGATACGCAGTATTTT. Its protein is CAISRLETDTQYF.

This clonotype was observed at least ten times. The V gene is TRBV19, the J gene TRBJ1-1, with 9 nucleotides matching TRBD1. The ends lost 7 bases at V and 1 base at J; junction bases unmatched: 13. Germline lookup yields CDR1 LNHDA and CDR2 SQIVND (reference sequence). The CDR3 has 17 residues. This CDR3 is CASTISDRGRRNTEAFF. DNA of the CDR3: TGTGCCAGTACCATATCGGACAGGGGTAGACGGAACACTGAAGCTTTCTTT.

This clonotype showed up many times. The chain joins TRBV10-3 to TRBJ2-5, with unresolved D. This CDR3 is 12 amino acids long. CDR1 and CDR2 from the germline V gene are ENHRY and SYGVKD. V was clipped by 6 bases and J by 5 bases, with 10 bases between them. CDR3 protein: CAISPGQETQYF. DNA for the CDR3: TGTGCCATCAGCCCGGGTCAGGAGACCCAGTACTTC.

This clonotype was counted ten times or more. This chain connects TRBV6-1 to TRBJ1-5; 7 bases line up with TRBD1. The CDR3 extends over 15 amino acids. Trimming removed 4 bases from V and 3 bases from J; junction bases left unmatched: 6. Germline V gene sequence: CDR1 MNHNS, CDR2 SASEGT. The CDR3 DNA reads as TGTGCCAGCAGTGCGGACAGGTGGAACAATCAGCCCCAGCATTTT. Its protein is CASSADRWNNQPQHF.

This clonotype has at least ten counts. The rearrangement uses TRBV19 and TRBJ1-1; no reliable D call. The germline gives CDR1 LNHDA, CDR2 SQIVND (reference sequence). Trimming took 7 bases from V and 6 from J, leaving 15 bases between them. The CDR3 is 13 amino acids. The CDR3 region is CASMMSGWAEAFF. The DNA for the CDR3 is TGTGCCAGTATGATGTCTGGGTGGGCTGAAGCTTTCTTT. Variable domain in full (rest from reference TRBV19 and TRBJ1-1): DGGITQSPKYLFRKEGQNVTLSCEQNLNHDAMYWYRQDPGQGLRLIYYSQIVNDFQKGDIAEGYSVSREKKESFPLTVTSAQKNPTAFYLCASMMSGWAEAFFGQGTRLTVV.